This TCR beta chain appears in the sequencing data of a study of T-cell reconstitution after alpha-beta-depleted transplantation in children. Points from the study as a whole: Reported findings indicate that, about two months after transplant, alpha-beta T cells came from several hundred expanded clones, which were derived from non-depleted graft cells. There were some patients whose high TCRbeta diversity at day 60 came from surviving recipient T cells and thymic progenitors.

CDR3 length: 22 amino acids. Trimming cost V 5 bases and J 2 bases; bases outside gene matches: 18. In germline, CDR1 is PRHDT, CDR2 FYEKMQ (reference sequence). Unique molecular identifiers were used in preparing the TCRbeta library. TCRdb passed the PCR reads through MiXCR, listing each CDR3 protein once. Here the sample spans 400,000 to 550,000 distinct CDR3 sequences, 10% being singletons. This clonotype was counted a few times. What it recognizes is unknown. This sequence joins TRBV13 and TRBJ2-1; 16 nucleotides agree with TRBD2. The TCR originated in a child aged 2-9 years with inherited bone marrow failure, due to receive a stem cell transplant. The source was PBMCs, collected before TCRalphabeta/CD19-depleted stem cell transplant. The CDR3 reads CASSPGLAGGPVVGITYNEQFF. In DNA form, the CDR3 reads TGTGCCAGCAGCCCGGGACTAGCGGGAGGGCCTGTAGTAGGGATTACCTACAATGAGCAGTTCTTC.